The 10 T cell receptor beta chains given below trace back to one sample, sequenced in a study of T cell repertoires in cytomegalovirus infection. TCRdb re-analysed the reads in MiXCR, keeping a single row per CDR3 protein. The sample has more than 500,000 distinct CDR3 sequences; approximately 17% are singletons. Input material: CD8+ T cells from PBMCs. Every receptor here comes from a human donor in good health (CMV status not recorded). Some clones in this sample may be carry-over from other donors' samples.

In the case of this clonotype: A much larger clone differs by one base, so this may be a read error. The conserved phenylalanine or tryptophan normally closing the CDR3 is absent here, so this likely arose from a read error. The chain employs TRBV7-3 and TRBJ2-1, with D maybe TRBD2 (6 bases). The CDR3 extends over 14 amino acids. V lost 2 bases to trimming and J lost 12 bases, with 17 bases between them. Germline V lookup: CDR1 SGHTA, CDR2 FQGTGA. The CDR3 protein is CASSLVGLREVQFL. For the CDR3, the DNA is TGTGCCAGCAGCTTAGTGGGTTTGCGGGAAGTGCAGTTCTTA.

The genes are TRBV4-1 and TRBJ2-2, with D perhaps matching TRBD1 (6 bases). Looked up from germline, CDR1 is MGHRA and CDR2 is YSYEKL. The CDR3 covers 18 residues. V gave up 0 bases and J gave up 2 bases, with 16 bases separating them. Here the CDR3 reads CASSQETQGIINTGELFF. CDR3 sequence (DNA): TGCGCCAGCAGCCAAGAAACCCAGGGGATCATTAACACCGGGGAGCTGTTTTTT.

This clonotype occurred once. The chain carries TRBV5-1 and TRBJ2-7; 7 bases align to TRBD2. Trimming cost V 0 bases and J 2 bases; bases outside gene matches: 5. CDR1 SGHRS and CDR2 YFSETQ come from the germline V gene. The CDR3 spans 15 residues. CDR3 nucleotide sequence: TGCGCCAGCAGCTTGGCGGGGGGTAAGACCTACGAGCAGTACTTC. Translating it yields CASSLAGGKTYEQYF.

This clonotype has only a few counts. The J gene is TRBJ2-7, the V gene TRBV5-6, with 8 bases aligning to TRBD2. The CDR3 covers 15 residues. Germline assignment: CDR1 SGHDT and CDR2 YYEEEE. The junction had 4 bases not matched to a gene; V was cut back by 0 bases and J by 2 bases. The CDR3: CASSLAREAPYEQYF. Here the CDR3 DNA reads TGTGCCAGCAGCTTGGCGCGGGAGGCCCCCTACGAGCAGTACTTC.

This clonotype occurred many times. V usage is TRBV6-1 and J usage is TRBJ2-2; D is unclear. Germline CDR1 and CDR2: MNHNS and SASEGT. This CDR3 spans 12 amino acids. V was clipped by 6 bases and J by 3 bases, with 5 bases between them. The CDR3 region has the DNA TGTGCCAGCAGGCAATACACCGGGGAGCTGTTTTTT. Amino acid sequence: CASRQYTGELFF.

The table lists this clonotype with a few counts. The chain links TRBV9 to TRBJ1-2, with 7 bases fitting TRBD1. In germline, CDR1 is SGDLS, CDR2 YYNGEE. The length of the CDR3 is 16 residues. The V gene end was trimmed by 2 bases and the J gene end by 0 bases; junction bases not matched to a gene: 7. CDR3 DNA sequence: TGTGCCAGCAGCGTCACAGGGGCCCCAGCTAACTATGGCTACACCTTC. It is translated as CASSVTGAPANYGYTF.

Ten or more counts support this clonotype. The rearrangement links TRBV10-3 to TRBJ1-4; 7 bases line up with TRBD1. J gave up 8 bases and V 0 bases, and 6 bases lay outside the gene matches. CDR1 is ENHRY and CDR2 is SYGVKD in the germline V gene. The CDR3 length is 15 residues. The CDR3 DNA reads TGTGCCATCAGTGAGTCGGGACAGTCGGGGGAAAAACTGTTTTTT. It codes for CAISESGQSGEKLFF.

The table lists this clonotype with a few counts. This chain uses TRBV27 with TRBJ2-7; TRBD2 agrees at 9 bases. Per the germline V gene, CDR1 is MNHEY and CDR2 is SMNVEV (reference sequence). This CDR3 comprises 17 residues. V was pared by 3 bases and J by 0 bases, with 9 bases of the junction left unmatched. CDR3 DNA: TGTGCCAGCAGTTTGTCCAGCGGGAGGCCGAGCTCCTACGAGCAGTACTTC. The encoded protein is CASSLSSGRPSSYEQYF.

The chain joins TRBV10-1 to TRBJ2-2; 7 positions agree with TRBD1. V shed 6 bases, J shed 5 bases, and the junction held 3 bases outside the gene matches. Germline V CDR1 and CDR2: WNHNN, SYGVQD (reference sequence). This CDR3 is built from 13 residues. The CDR3 region is CASRSTGTGELFF. CDR3 nucleotide sequence: TGCGCCAGCAGATCGACAGGGACCGGGGAGCTGTTTTTT.

Many counts were recorded for this clonotype. The chain employs TRBV7-2 and TRBJ2-2; D is unclear. The CDR3 loop spans 17 amino acids. In germline, CDR1 is SGHTA, CDR2 FQGNSA. V was cut by 1 base and J by 2 bases, with 14 bases left in between. The CDR3: CASSLEGVQLNTGELFF. CDR3 coding DNA: TGTGCCAGCAGCTTAGAAGGCGTCCAGTTAAACACCGGGGAGCTGTTTTTT.